Shown below are 14 T cell receptor beta chains from a single sample sequenced in a study of cytomegalovirus exposure and HLA in healthy donors. Amplification used 60 Vbeta primers and 13 Jbeta primers. Clones were sequenced by immunoSEQ multiplex PCR, and TCRdb holds only the in-frame ones, with some missing. The sample has around 91,000 clones, approximately 78% seen once. The specimen was PBMCs. These receptors all come from a male donor in good health and CMV-seropositive.

This chain uses TRBV11-1 with TRBJ2-6, with 9 positions matching TRBD1. Germline values: CDR1 SGHAT, CDR2 FQDESV (reference sequence). After removal of 5 bases from V and 4 bases from J, the junction contained 12 bases not matched to a gene. CDR3 length: 18 residues. The CDR3 here is CASSDTGTGSPGANVLTF. CDR3 nucleotide sequence: TGTGCCAGCAGCGATACCGGGACAGGGTCCCCCGGGGCCAACGTCCTGACTTTC.

There are a few counts of this clone. The chain combines TRBV18 with TRBJ1-2, with D unclear. The CDR3 spans 13 residues. CDR1 is KGHSH and CDR2 is LQKENI in the germline V gene. V dropped 7 bases and J dropped 4 bases, with 13 bases sitting between them. CDR3: CASWYSATYGYTF. CDR3 DNA: TGTGCCAGCTGGTACAGTGCTACCTATGGCTACACCTTC.

The genes are TRBV19 and TRBJ2-1; D is uncertain. The CDR3 is 11 residues long. Germline-derived CDR1 and CDR2 are LNHDA and SQIVND (reference sequence). V gave up 3 bases and J gave up 9 bases, with 6 bases separating them. CDR3 residues: CASSMAFEQFF. The CDR3 DNA reads as TGTGCCAGTAGTATGGCTTTTGAGCAGTTCTTC.

The chain joins TRBV7-8 to TRBJ2-7; unclear D gene. With 2 bases removed from V and 1 base from J, the gap between germline ends came to 12 bases. This CDR3 has 15 amino acids. Per the germline V gene, CDR1 is SGHVS and CDR2 is FQNEAQ. In DNA, the CDR3 is TGTGCCAGCAGCTTAAGCCGGGTCCGTTCCTACGAGCAGTACTTC. It is translated as CASSLSRVRSYEQYF.

This clone was observed a few times. The CDR3 DNA is TGTGCCAGCAGCTTAACAGATAGCTCCTACGAGCAGTACTTC. Protein: CASSLTDSSYEQYF. J is TRBJ2-7 and V is TRBV7-8; the D is unclear. The CDR3 contains 14 residues. The germline gives CDR1 SGHVS, CDR2 FQNEAQ. The V gene lost 2 bases and the J gene lost 0 bases, with 8 bases spanning the gap.

Here the CDR3 reads CASSPRQGPYGYTF. DNA for the CDR3: TGTGCCAGCTCACCGCGACAGGGCCCCTATGGCTACACCTTC. V usage is TRBV18 and J usage is TRBJ1-2; 7 nucleotides match TRBD1. Germline-derived CDR1 and CDR2 are KGHSH and LQKENI. V trimming: 3 bases; J trimming: 4 bases; junction bases outside the gene matches: 5. The CDR3 spans 14 residues.

The chain carries TRBV28 and TRBJ2-2, with 12 bases identical to TRBD1. This CDR3 contains 15 residues. Germline loops: CDR1 MDHEN, CDR2 SYDVKM. J was trimmed by 6 bases and V by 7 bases; bases with no gene match: 6. The CDR3 region is CASTGQGAWAGELFF. CDR3 DNA: TGTGCCAGCACGGGACAGGGGGCTTGGGCCGGGGAGCTGTTTTTT.

This chain links TRBV18 with TRBJ1-4, with D tentatively TRBD1 (5 bases). This CDR3 region has 16 residues. The germline gives CDR1 KGHSH, CDR2 LQKENI. V gave up 1 base and J gave up 6 bases, with 15 bases separating them. The CDR3: CASSPLVGQGDEKLFF. CDR3 coding DNA: TGTGCCAGCTCACCACTGGTCGGTCAGGGTGATGAAAAACTGTTTTTT. Together with reference TRBV18 and TRBJ1-4, the CDR3 gives the full variable domain: NAGVMQNPRHLVRRRGQEARLRCSPMKGHSHVYWYRQLPEEGLKFMVYLQKENIIDESGMPKERFSAEFPKEGPSILRIQQVVRGDSAAYFCASSPLVGQGDEKLFFGSGTQLSVL.

The chain uses TRBV28 and TRBJ1-2, with TRBD1 matching over 7 bases. With V trimmed by 7 bases and J by 7 bases, 12 bases remained unmatched. CDR1 and CDR2 from the germline V gene are MDHEN and SYDVKM. This CDR3 has 14 residues. The CDR3 region is CASTTPGQYLGYTF. CDR3 in DNA: TGTGCCAGCACAACACCGGGACAGTATCTTGGCTACACCTTC.

This clone was counted a few times. This chain connects TRBV30 to TRBJ2-1; 8 positions match TRBD2. CDR1 is GTSNPN, CDR2 SVGIG, per germline (reference sequence). The CDR3 covers 16 residues. Trimming removed 7 bases from V and 8 bases from J; junction bases left unmatched: 19. The CDR3 DNA sequence: TGTGCCTTCGTCAATCCGGGACTAGGGGGTCACGATGAGCAGTTCTTC. As protein: CAFVNPGLGGHDEQFF.

This chain connects TRBV30 to TRBJ2-3, with 7 bases matching TRBD1. The CDR3 is 15 amino acids. Germline lookup yields CDR1 GTSNPN and CDR2 SVGIG (reference sequence). Germline trimming cut 4 bases from V and 2 bases from J; bases unmatched to any gene: 9. This CDR3 is CAWKSGGQNTDTQYF. The CDR3 region has the DNA TGTGCCTGGAAGTCAGGGGGACAGAACACAGATACGCAGTATTTT.

In its sample, this clone was seen a few times. This chain links TRBV19 with TRBJ2-5; D may be TRBD1 (5 bases). CDR1 and CDR2 from the germline V gene are LNHDA and SQIVND (reference sequence). The length of the CDR3 is 13 residues. The germline V and J ends were trimmed by 6 bases and 4 bases, with 12 bases remaining between them. The CDR3 sequence is CASRPGNGETQYF. In DNA, the CDR3 is TGTGCCAGTAGACCAGGGAATGGAGAGACCCAGTACTTC.

This clone was detected only once. In DNA form, the CDR3 reads TGTGCCAGCAGTGAAAGACAGGGGGCAGGGGAGACCCAGTACTTC. It encodes CASSERQGAGETQYF. This chain joins TRBV28 and TRBJ2-5; 10 bases map to TRBD1. Trimming cost V 5 bases and J 5 bases; bases outside gene matches: 8. The CDR3 covers 15 residues. CDR1 is MDHEN, CDR2 SYDVKM, per germline.

The chain couples TRBV11-1 to TRBJ1-1, with 8 bases aligning to TRBD1. Germline lookup yields CDR1 SGHAT and CDR2 FQDESV (reference sequence). With 5 bases clipped from V and 5 bases from J, the junction kept 4 bases outside the gene matches. CDR3 length: 13 residues. CDR3 protein: CASSRTGGTEAFF. The CDR3 nucleotides are TGTGCCAGCAGCCGTACAGGGGGTACTGAAGCTTTCTTT.